The rows below give T cell receptor beta chains drawn from one sample of a study of early T cells in non-severe SARS-CoV-2 infection. TCRdb recomputed calls from the 5' RACE reads with MiXCR, one row per CDR3 protein. The table lists approximately 80,000 distinct CDR3 sequences, approximately 12% of them singletons. Sequencing was carried out using whole blood. These receptors were collected from an adult who was a healthcare worker with PCR-confirmed SARS-CoV-2 infection or an uninfected control (not recorded which). Each CDR3 is given with its conserved first and last residue. The D gene is left open where the match is weak. Not all rows give a size; the values are once, few, many and, for expanded clones, a class.

D gene: .; J gene: TRBJ2-1; V gene: TRBV20-1; clone size: many; CDR3 DNA: TGCAGTGCTAGGGACGAACACAACCTCTATCCAAATGAGCAGTTCTTC; CDR3 protein: CSARDEHNLYPNEQFF
D gene: TRBD1; J gene: TRBJ2-7; V gene: TRBV20-1; clone size: .; CDR3 DNA: TGCAGTGCTAGAGACGTCCGGACAGGGGGCTCGTTAGAGCAGTACTTC; CDR3 protein: CSARDVRTGGSLEQYF
D gene: .; J gene: TRBJ1-1; V gene: TRBV3-1; clone size: many; CDR3 DNA: TGTGCCAGCAGCCAAGTGGGAAAACAGGAATTT; CDR3 protein: CASSQVGKQEF
D gene: TRBD1; J gene: TRBJ1-1; V gene: TRBV2; clone size: many; CDR3 DNA: TGTGCCAGCCGGGACAGGGGTCCTGAAGCTTTCTTT; CDR3 protein: CASRDRGPEAFF
D gene: .; J gene: TRBJ2-2; V gene: TRBV7-8; clone size: .; CDR3 DNA: TGTGCCAGCAGCTTCAATTTAGCGGCGAACACCGGGGAGCTGTTTTTT; CDR3 protein: CASSFNLAANTGELFF
D gene: TRBD1; J gene: TRBJ2-7; V gene: TRBV28; clone size: few; CDR3 DNA: TGTGCCAGCAGTAGTTCCGGGACAGGGGGCGTCGAGCAGTACTTC; CDR3 protein: CASSSSGTGGVEQYF
D gene: .; J gene: TRBJ2-4; V gene: TRBV20-1; clone size: .; CDR3 DNA: TGCAGTGCTAGAGAGGCGCTTACCTTAGCCAAAAACATTCAGTACTTC; CDR3 protein: CSAREALTLAKNIQYF
D gene: .; J gene: TRBJ1-2; V gene: TRBV28; clone size: .; CDR3 DNA: TGTGCCAGCAGTCAGGGTCTGGAAGGCTACACCTTC; CDR3 protein: CASSQGLEGYTF
D gene: .; J gene: TRBJ2-4; V gene: TRBV29-1; clone size: few; CDR3 DNA: TGCAGCGCCGTAGGGGCCAAAAACATTCAGTACTTC; CDR3 protein: CSAVGAKNIQYF
D gene: .; J gene: TRBJ2-7; V gene: TRBV2; clone size: .; CDR3 DNA: TGTGCCAGCAAGCAGCGGTCTGGAGAGCAGTACTTC; CDR3 protein: CASKQRSGEQYF
D gene: TRBD1; J gene: TRBJ1-2; V gene: TRBV28; clone size: few; CDR3 DNA: TGTGCCAGCAGACGCGGGACAGGCGGAAGGAACTATGGCTACACCTTC; CDR3 protein: CASRRGTGGRNYGYTF
D gene: .; J gene: TRBJ1-4; V gene: TRBV11-2; clone size: .; CDR3 DNA: TGTGCCAGCAGCTTTCGAAATGAAAAACTGTTTTTT; CDR3 protein: CASSFRNEKLFF
D gene: TRBD2; J gene: TRBJ2-2; V gene: TRBV30; clone size: many; CDR3 DNA: TGTGCCTGGACAGGACTAGCTGACACCGGGGAGCTGTTTTTT; CDR3 protein: CAWTGLADTGELFF
D gene: .; J gene: TRBJ2-7; V gene: TRBV7-6; clone size: few; CDR3 DNA: TGTGCCAGCAGCCTTGGGACTCCCCTTCGAGGGGAGCAGTACTTC; CDR3 protein: CASSLGTPLRGEQYF
D gene: TRBD1; J gene: TRBJ2-3; V gene: TRBV2; clone size: .; CDR3 DNA: TGTGCCAGCAGTGAGACAGGGGAAGGGGTCGATCGCCCAGATACGCAGTATTTT; CDR3 protein: CASSETGEGVDRPDTQYF
D gene: .; J gene: TRBJ2-4; V gene: TRBV2; clone size: .; CDR3 DNA: TGTGCCAGCAGTGATTCGGAGGCCAAAAACATTCAGTACTTC; CDR3 protein: CASSDSEAKNIQYF
D gene: .; J gene: TRBJ1-4; V gene: TRBV12-3/TRBV12-4; clone size: many; CDR3 DNA: TGTGCCAGCAGTGACGATGGGCCGGTATCGGGAAGGCTGTTTTTT; CDR3 protein: CASSDDGPVSGRLFF
D gene: .; J gene: TRBJ2-2; V gene: TRBV12-3/TRBV12-4; clone size: many; CDR3 DNA: TGTGCCAGCAGTTTCCGAACTATTCCCACCGGGGAGCTGTTTTTT; CDR3 protein: CASSFRTIPTGELFF
D gene: TRBD1; J gene: TRBJ2-1; V gene: TRBV3-1; clone size: .; CDR3 DNA: TGTGCCAGCAGCTTATCGGGACAGGCGAACTACAATGAGCAGTTCTTC; CDR3 protein: CASSLSGQANYNEQFF
D gene: .; J gene: TRBJ1-1; V gene: TRBV6-5; clone size: .; CDR3 DNA: TGTGCCAGCAGTAGGGGGAGGGAAGCTTTCTTT; CDR3 protein: CASSRGREAFF
D gene: .; J gene: TRBJ1-1; V gene: TRBV2; clone size: .; CDR3 DNA: .; CDR3 protein: CASSEVGQGSIVPF
D gene: TRBD2; J gene: TRBJ2-1; V gene: TRBV12-3/TRBV12-4; clone size: .; CDR3 DNA: TGTGCCAGCAGTCTGCCGGGACTAGGGACGGTTGGGCAGTTCTTC; CDR3 protein: CASSLPGLGTVGQFF
D gene: .; J gene: TRBJ2-3; V gene: TRBV5-4; clone size: few; CDR3 DNA: TGTGCCAGCAGCAGACAGCGGATAAGGGCAGATACGCAGTATTTT; CDR3 protein: CASSRQRIRADTQYF
D gene: .; J gene: TRBJ2-7; V gene: TRBV18; clone size: .; CDR3 DNA: TGTGCCAGCTCACCCCCCGCCGGAGGGCTTCACTACGAGCAGTACTTC; CDR3 protein: CASSPPAGGLHYEQYF
D gene: .; J gene: TRBJ1-1; V gene: TRBV6-5; clone size: many; CDR3 DNA: TGTGCCAGCAGTTACGGCACGGATAACACTGAAGCTTTCTTT; CDR3 protein: CASSYGTDNTEAFF
D gene: .; J gene: TRBJ2-1; V gene: TRBV5-1; clone size: many; CDR3 DNA: TGCGCCAGCAGCCCGGCCCAGACTAGTTACAATGAGCAGTTCTTC; CDR3 protein: CASSPAQTSYNEQFF
D gene: .; J gene: TRBJ1-1; V gene: TRBV10-1; clone size: .; CDR3 DNA: TGCGCCAGCAGTGAGTCAAGGGGAAACGGGAAGGCTTTCTTT; CDR3 protein: CASSESRGNGKAFF
D gene: .; J gene: TRBJ2-2; V gene: TRBV9; clone size: few; CDR3 DNA: TGTGCCAGCAGCGTAGTCCCAGGGACCACCGGGGAGCTGTTTTTT; CDR3 protein: CASSVVPGTTGELFF
D gene: TRBD2; J gene: TRBJ2-1; V gene: TRBV11-2; clone size: few; CDR3 DNA: TGTGCCAGCAGAGCGCTAGCGGGAGGGCCTGAGCAGTTCTTC; CDR3 protein: CASRALAGGPEQFF
D gene: .; J gene: TRBJ2-7; V gene: TRBV7-9; clone size: many; CDR3 DNA: TGTGCCAGCAGCCCCGGACCCTGGGAGCAGTACTTC; CDR3 protein: CASSPGPWEQYF
D gene: TRBD1; J gene: TRBJ2-7; V gene: TRBV2; clone size: .; CDR3 DNA: TGTGCCGGGACAGGGGGCTACGAGCAGTACTTC; CDR3 protein: CAGTGGYEQYF
D gene: .; J gene: TRBJ1-2; V gene: TRBV28; clone size: .; CDR3 DNA: TGTGCCAGCAGTGGGGTATCCGGGGACACCTTC; CDR3 protein: CASSGVSGDTF
D gene: .; J gene: TRBJ2-5; V gene: TRBV12-3/TRBV12-4; clone size: .; CDR3 DNA: TGTGCCAGCAGACCCACAGCCCCGAGCCGGGGGACCCAGTACTTC; CDR3 protein: CASRPTAPSRGTQYF
D gene: .; J gene: TRBJ1-6; V gene: TRBV10-3; clone size: .; CDR3 DNA: TGTGCCATCAGTGCCAGGGATAATTCACCCCTCCACTTT; CDR3 protein: CAISARDNSPLHF
D gene: TRBD2; J gene: TRBJ2-3; V gene: TRBV20-1; clone size: once; CDR3 DNA: TGCAGTGCGGCGCGGGGGAGGAGCGGCCGCACAGATACGCAGTATTTT; CDR3 protein: CSAARGRSGRTDTQYF
D gene: .; J gene: TRBJ2-3; V gene: TRBV28; clone size: .; CDR3 DNA: TGTGCCAGCACCCACCCCGGGCCGGGACATTCGGCAGATACGCAGTATTTT; CDR3 protein: CASTHPGPGHSADTQYF
D gene: TRBD2; J gene: TRBJ2-2; V gene: TRBV5-1; clone size: many; CDR3 DNA: TGCGCCAGCCGACTAGCGGTGAACACCGGGGAGCTGTTTTTT; CDR3 protein: CASRLAVNTGELFF
D gene: TRBD1; J gene: TRBJ1-6; V gene: TRBV3-1; clone size: .; CDR3 DNA: TGTGCCAGCAGCCGTGGGACAGGGGTTGTTAATTCACCCCTCCACTTT; CDR3 protein: CASSRGTGVVNSPLHF
D gene: .; J gene: TRBJ2-1; V gene: TRBV12-5; clone size: many; CDR3 DNA: TGTGCTAGTGGTTGGGGCTACAATGAGCAGTTCTTC; CDR3 protein: CASGWGYNEQFF
D gene: .; J gene: TRBJ2-5; V gene: TRBV6-5; clone size: few; CDR3 DNA: TGTGCCAGCAGGCGCAGGATTTACCAAGAGACCCAGTACTTC; CDR3 protein: CASRRRIYQETQYF
D gene: .; J gene: TRBJ1-6; V gene: TRBV12-3/TRBV12-4; clone size: few; CDR3 DNA: TGTGCCAGCAGTTCCCAGGCTAATTCACCCCTCCACTTT; CDR3 protein: CASSSQANSPLHF
D gene: .; J gene: TRBJ2-7; V gene: TRBV5-6; clone size: .; CDR3 DNA: TGTGCCAGCAGCTTAGGAGAGGGGGACTACGAGCAGTACTTC; CDR3 protein: CASSLGEGDYEQYF
D gene: .; J gene: TRBJ2-7; V gene: TRBV29-1; clone size: .; CDR3 DNA: TGCAGCGCGAGAAGGGCCGGGACCGAGCAGTACTTC; CDR3 protein: CSARRAGTEQYF
D gene: .; J gene: TRBJ2-1; V gene: TRBV28; clone size: many; CDR3 DNA: TGTGCCAGCAGTTTATCCGAGAGCTCCTACAATGAGCAGTTCTTC; CDR3 protein: CASSLSESSYNEQFF
D gene: TRBD1; J gene: TRBJ2-1; V gene: TRBV5-1; clone size: few; CDR3 DNA: TGCGCCAGCAGCGGCGGCAGGGGGCCCTCCAATGAGCAGTTCTTC; CDR3 protein: CASSGGRGPSNEQFF
D gene: TRBD2; J gene: TRBJ2-1; V gene: TRBV5-1; clone size: .; CDR3 DNA: TGCGCCAGCAGCTTTAGCGGGGCCTCCTACAATGAGCAGTTCTTC; CDR3 protein: CASSFSGASYNEQFF
D gene: .; J gene: TRBJ1-3; V gene: TRBV20-1; clone size: .; CDR3 DNA: TGCAGTGCTGAGATGGGGAGCTCGGGAAACACCATATATTTT; CDR3 protein: CSAEMGSSGNTIYF
D gene: .; J gene: TRBJ2-2; V gene: TRBV5-5; clone size: .; CDR3 DNA: TGTGCCAGCAGCGGTACTAGGTTCGCGAACACCGGGGAGCTGTTTTTT; CDR3 protein: CASSGTRFANTGELFF
D gene: TRBD1; J gene: TRBJ2-3; V gene: TRBV5-1; clone size: many; CDR3 DNA: TGCGCCAGCGGGGGACAGGGCACAGATACGCAGTATTTT; CDR3 protein: CASGGQGTDTQYF
D gene: .; J gene: TRBJ2-3; V gene: TRBV11-2; clone size: many; CDR3 DNA: TGTGCCAGCAGCTTAAAAGGCCCAGATACGCAGTATTTT; CDR3 protein: CASSLKGPDTQYF
D gene: .; J gene: TRBJ2-2; V gene: TRBV5-6; clone size: large; CDR3 DNA: TGTGCCAGCAGCAACCCTACCCGAACCGGGGAGCTGTTTTTT; CDR3 protein: CASSNPTRTGELFF
D gene: .; J gene: TRBJ1-2; V gene: TRBV29-1; clone size: many; CDR3 DNA: TGCAGCGTTGGGGACACCAACTATGGCTACACCTTC; CDR3 protein: CSVGDTNYGYTF
D gene: TRBD1; J gene: TRBJ1-1; V gene: TRBV11-2; clone size: .; CDR3 DNA: TGTGCCAGCAGCTTAGATCGGGCCAGGGGGGGCACTGAAGCTTTCTTT; CDR3 protein: CASSLDRARGGTEAFF
D gene: .; J gene: TRBJ2-3; V gene: TRBV27; clone size: many; CDR3 DNA: TGTGCCAGCAGTTTATCCACCCTTTTTGGGGGAAGCACAGATACGCAGTATTTT; CDR3 protein: CASSLSTLFGGSTDTQYF
D gene: .; J gene: TRBJ2-3; V gene: TRBV14; clone size: few; CDR3 DNA: TGTGCCAGCAGCCAAATCGGGGTGGATACGCAGTATTTT; CDR3 protein: CASSQIGVDTQYF